Below, one TCR beta chain is given with its context. This clone has just one count. Its binding antigen is unknown. The input lacks base qualities; no much larger clone sits a single base away. The data are from a study of blood T cell repertoires in COVID-19 (TCRdb year 2020). At the level of the whole study: The collaborator samples originated in the United States, Italy and Spain and spanned the acute and convalescent phases of COVID-19. The prospective study material was composed of cDNA or gDNA derived from T cells, B-cell-depleted T cells, or PBMCs. Deeply sampled blood TCRbeta repertoires from subjects exposed to, actively infected with, or recovered from COVID-19 were included in the dataset. The repertoires were released in a freely available public database intended as a resource for research on the immune response to SARS-CoV-2. Samples were obtained from the ongoing ImmuneRACE study (first 160 participants) and from about 1,300 subjects provided by 6 global collaborators. Nearly every sample came with metadata listing a de-identified subject ID, COVID-19 status, age in years and sex. Where available, HLA class I and class II types were taken from metadata supplied by the sample provider and were not determined by assay-based typing.

Enrolling through a virtual design, the prospective study's participants ranged in age from roughly 18 to 89 years and lived across some 23 United States geographic areas. Cohort assignment in the prospective study relied on participant-reported clinical history from a screening survey and a study questionnaire. In the prospective study, whole blood, serum and a nasopharyngeal or oropharyngeal swab were collected from each participant by mobile phlebotomists. Additional blood draws and questionnaires over an approximately two-month period could optionally be provided by prospective study participants. Prospective study blood samples were shipped either frozen or at room temperature before DNA extraction. Points the paper makes about the study in general: The amount of clinical and demographic metadata varied by source and participant and was provided uncurated.

V drops 9 bases and J drops 5 bases, leaving 13 bases in between. CDR1 and CDR2 are read off the germline V gene (reference sequence) as LNHDA and SQIVND. The CDR3, cysteine through phenylalanine, is 12 amino acids long. The DNA shown is the 36-base CDR3, in frame from base 1. TCRbeta CDR3 regions were amplified from genomic DNA by means of the immunoSEQ Assay, a bias-controlled multiplex PCR. As for the original processing: The number of nucleated cells in each sample was estimated from the amplification of reference gene primers within the assay. To quantify the absolute abundance of each unique TCRbeta CDR3 rearrangement, sequence reads were collapsed and filtered. For each sample, productive Simpson clonality was calculated by taking the square root of Simpson's diversity index across productive rearrangements. Sourced from immuneACCESS, this table was stored by TCRdb with only in-frame sequences that have V and J called. A share of the clones is absent; for the studies checked, an unresolved V gene accounts for under half, and the remainder has no known explanation. V and J calls and clone size follow that table, whereas D and trimming were derived from the DNA. The sample table contains roughly 250,000 clones; only one count was recorded for 70% to 90% of them. The ten largest clones represent roughly 1.2% of the sample.

Sequencing was performed on PBMCs or T cells enriched from blood (not recorded which). The chain couples TRBV19 to TRBJ2-5; the D gene is perhaps TRBD2, from 5 matching bases. This receptor was taken from a middle-aged woman with acute COVID-19. Here the CDR3 is given as CASGTPGETQYF. In nucleotide form, the sequence is TGTGCCAGCGGAACCCCGGGGGAGACCCAGTACTTC.